These 15 T cell receptor beta chains were sequenced from one sample in a study of OX40 agonist ivuxolimab in advanced cancers. TCRdb keeps only in-frame clones here, not all; method: immunoSEQ multiplex PCR. Of some 85,000 clones in the sample, 91% are singletons; the top ten hold 2.3%. Sample: CD4+ or CD8+ T cells sorted from blood, taken in a trial of the OX40 agonist ivuxolimab. The receptors here all came from an adult with an advanced solid tumor such as melanoma, head and neck, liver or kidney cancer.

CDR3 sequence reads: CASSQGLAGDGGELFF. The CDR3 DNA sequence: TGTGCCAGCAGCCAGGGACTAGCGGGAGATGGCGGGGAGCTGTTTTTT. V is TRBV27 and J is TRBJ2-2; 14 positions match TRBD2. Germline V gives CDR1 MNHEY, CDR2 SMNVEV (reference sequence). V dropped 6 bases and J dropped 7; count of bases not matched to a gene: 7. CDR3 size: 16 residues.

V is TRBV7-3 and J is TRBJ2-3; no definite D call. V lost 1 base and J lost 4, with 6 bases in between. This CDR3 comprises 13 residues. The germline CDR1 and CDR2 sequences are SGHTA and FQGTGA. CDR3 protein: CASSLIHPDTQYF. CDR3 nucleotide sequence: TGTGCCAGCAGCTTAATCCACCCAGATACGCAGTATTTT.

The chain links TRBV10-3 to TRBJ1-2, with unresolved D. The CDR3 spans 13 residues. The V end lost 1 base, the J end lost 8 bases, and 11 bases lay between the germline ends. Germline CDR1 is ENHRY and CDR2 is SYGVKD. Here the CDR3 DNA reads TGTGCCATCAGTGAGTTAGGTGGAGGAGGCTACACCTTC. The encoded protein is CAISELGGGGYTF.

This rearrangement joins TRBV13 to TRBJ2-5, with 8 bases fitting TRBD2. This CDR3 has 11 residues. The germline gives CDR1 PRHDT, CDR2 FYEKMQ (reference sequence). Trimming cost V 5 bases and J 13 bases; bases outside gene matches: 6. The CDR3, as DNA: TGTGCCAGCAGCGAGGGACTAGTAAGGTACTTC. This codes for CASSEGLVRYF.

The rearrangement uses TRBV7-9 and TRBJ2-1, with 10 nucleotides matching TRBD2. Germline V CDR1 and CDR2: SEHNR, FQNEAQ (reference sequence). V was clipped by 3 bases and J by 7 bases; unmatched bases: 9. This CDR3 is built from 16 residues. The DNA for the CDR3 is TGTGCCAGCAGCTTGTCTAGCGGGAGAGAGGTGAATGAGCAGTTCTTC. It yields the protein CASSLSSGREVNEQFF.

The chain has TRBV5-4 and TRBJ1-2, with D uncertain. CDR3 length: 13 residues. Looked up from germline, CDR1 is SGHNT and CDR2 is YYREEE (reference sequence). V lost 0 bases and J lost 4, with 7 bases in between. CDR3 DNA sequence: TGTGCCAGCAGCTTGGTCGGGTTCTATGGCTACACCTTC. Amino acids: CASSLVGFYGYTF.

V usage is TRBV7-2 and J usage is TRBJ2-3; 13 positions agree with TRBD2. This CDR3 contains 15 residues. Germline-derived CDR1 and CDR2 are SGHTA and FQGNSA. Trimming at V came to 1 base and at J to 6 bases, leaving 1 base not matched to a gene. The CDR3 loop is CASSLGTSGSDTQYF. CDR3 nucleotides: TGTGCCAGCAGCTTAGGGACTAGCGGGAGTGATACGCAGTATTTT.

The V call is TRBV7-9, the J call TRBJ2-1, with 8 bases identical to TRBD2. CDR1 is SEHNR and CDR2 is FQNEAQ in the germline V gene (reference sequence). The CDR3 runs 19 residues. Unmatched junction bases numbered 19, after V lost 3 bases and J lost 6 bases. CDR3 protein: CASSFIFRSGRIGINEQFF. DNA of the CDR3: TGTGCCAGCAGCTTTATATTTCGGAGCGGGAGAATAGGGATCAATGAGCAGTTCTTC.

The gene calls are TRBV29-1 and TRBJ2-3, with 8 bases fitting TRBD1. The trim removed 5 bases at V and 4 bases at J, leaving 2 bases unmatched. The CDR3 is made up of 12 amino acids. Germline CDR1 and CDR2: SQVTM and ANQGSEA. CDR3 region: CSVKTGADTQYF. The CDR3 nucleotides are TGCAGCGTTAAGACAGGGGCAGATACGCAGTATTTT.

V usage is TRBV23-1 and J usage is TRBJ2-7, with D possibly being TRBD2 (6 bases). TRBV23-1 is noted as an ORF with a role that remains uncertain. The CDR3 is 13 amino acids. V dropped 6 bases and J dropped 2 bases, with 11 bases sitting between them. The CDR3 sequence: CASRRRATYEQYF. CDR3 sequence (DNA): TGCGCCAGCAGAAGGAGGGCCACCTACGAGCAGTACTTC.

This clone was seen a single time. The chain is built from TRBV9 and TRBJ2-1, with 10 nucleotides matching TRBD2. The length of the CDR3 is 15 residues. The germline V gene has CDR1 SGDLS and CDR2 YYNGEE. Trimming at V came to 3 bases and at J to 10 bases, leaving 10 bases not matched to a gene. CDR3 DNA sequence: TGTGCCAGCAGCGCCGGCCAGCGGGAGGGCGGGGAGCAGTTCTTC. Residues: CASSAGQREGGEQFF.

The chain employs TRBV7-8 and TRBJ1-1, with D possibly matching TRBD1 (6 bases). Trimming stripped 2 bases from V and 2 bases from J, with 12 bases between. There are 15 residues in the CDR3. Germline V gives CDR1 SGHVS, CDR2 FQNEAQ. The CDR3 here is CASSLREGGNTEAFF. The CDR3 DNA sequence: TGTGCCAGCAGCTTACGAGAGGGGGGTAACACTGAAGCTTTCTTT.

J is TRBJ2-6 and V is TRBV28; TRBD1 aligns across 9 bases. The germline CDR1 and CDR2 sequences are MDHEN and SYDVKM. This CDR3 is built from 18 residues. Trimming cost V 5 bases and J 2 bases; bases outside gene matches: 10. CDR3 sequence reads: CASSPWTGTGTGANVLTF. The CDR3 region has the DNA TGTGCCAGCAGTCCATGGACAGGGACAGGGACTGGGGCCAACGTCCTGACTTTC.

The J gene is TRBJ1-1, the V gene TRBV6-1; TRBD1 is a possible D gene (6 bases). The CDR3 has 15 amino acids. V shed 6 bases and J shed 1 base, with 15 bases lying between them. Germline CDR1 reads MNHNS; CDR2 reads SASEGT. As DNA, the CDR3 is TGTGCCAGCAGGGGGGGACACCACAAGAACACTGAAGCTTTCTTT. This sequence encodes CASRGGHHKNTEAFF.

The V and J genes are TRBV7-8 and TRBJ1-1; TRBD1 matches 9 bases. The CDR3 consists of 13 residues. CDR1 SGHVS and CDR2 FQNEAQ come from the germline V gene. Trimming at V came to 5 bases and at J to 9 bases, leaving 7 bases not matched to a gene. CDR3 sequence: CASSQTGGPKAFF. The CDR3 nucleotides read TGTGCCAGCAGCCAGACAGGGGGTCCGAAAGCTTTCTTT.